The 30 T cell receptor beta chains below were found in one sample sequenced in a study of CXCR3-negative and CXCR3-positive naive CD8 T cells. Via 5' RACE with UMI labels, TRB cDNA libraries were prepared. Each CDR3 protein gets one entry in TCRdb, which reprocessed the 5' RACE reads and gives no DNA. This table holds about 62,000 distinct CDR3 sequences. Sequenced material: naive CXCR3- CD8+ T cells from blood. Subset specified: CD45RO-CCR7+CD27+CD95- naive CD8+ T cells lacking CXCR3 (TNR3-). These receptors came from a human donor in good health. Some clones in this sample may be carry-over from other donors' samples.

The chain is built from TRBV12-3 or TRBV12-4 and TRBJ2-7; no DNA is available, so the TRBD1 call from TCRdb remains unchecked. The length of the CDR3 is 12 residues. The CDR3 protein is CASSLGGWGPYF.

J is TRBJ2-1 and V is TRBV6-2 or TRBV6-3; TCRdb names TRBD2, which stays unverified in the absence of DNA. Germline CDR1 reads MNHEY; CDR2 reads SVGEGT. The CDR3 runs to 14 residues. The CDR3 loop is CASSPPGSYNEQFF.

The chain has TRBV9 and TRBJ2-7; TCRdb reports TRBD1, a call that lacks DNA to check it against. Germline V gene lookup returns CDR1 SGDLS and CDR2 YYNGEE. The CDR3 spans 16 residues. The CDR3 protein is CASSVLEGTASYEQYF.

V and J are TRBV28 and TRBJ2-6. The germline gives CDR1 MDHEN, CDR2 SYDVKM. The CDR3 extends over 14 amino acids. CDR3 protein: CASSLSPGANVLTF.

The CDR3 protein is CASIPPGGAPYEQYF. This chain uses TRBV6-2 or TRBV6-3 with TRBJ2-7; as DNA is missing, the TRBD1 call by TCRdb cannot be tested. Per the germline V gene, CDR1 is MNHEY and CDR2 is SVGEGT. The CDR3 is made up of 15 amino acids.

V and J are TRBV20-1 and TRBJ2-7; TCRdb indicates TRBD2, and absent DNA this call remains unverified. The CDR3 has 15 amino acids. Germline CDR1 is DFQATT and CDR2 is SNEGSKA (reference sequence). The CDR3 sequence is CSAAGPEGRKGEQYF.

This chain joins TRBV27 and TRBJ1-6. This CDR3 spans 13 amino acids. Germline values: CDR1 MNHEY, CDR2 SMNVEV (reference sequence). This CDR3 is CASSASEGSPLHF.

The J gene is TRBJ2-5, the V gene TRBV29-1; TCRdb reports TRBD2, a call that lacks DNA to check it against. Germline V gene data show CDR1 as SQVTM and CDR2 as ANQGSEA. This CDR3 comprises 15 residues. CDR3 sequence: CSVVRTSGMGETQYF.

The chain links TRBV28 to TRBJ1-1; TCRdb selects TRBD1, and the lack of DNA leaves this call unchecked. The CDR3 is 14 residues long. CDR1 and CDR2 (germline): MDHEN, SYDVKM. The CDR3 sequence is CASSYIRFQGEAFF. Full variable domain (outside the CDR3, taken from reference TRBV28 and TRBJ1-1): DVKVTQSSRYLVKRTGEKVFLECVQDMDHENMFWYRQDPGLGLRLIYFSYDVKMKEKGDIPEGYSVSREKKERFSLILESASTNQTSMYLCASSYIRFQGEAFFGQGTRLTVV.

The chain is built from TRBV19 and TRBJ1-1; TCRdb calls TRBD1, which cannot be checked without DNA. The CDR3 is 14 amino acids. The germline gives CDR1 LNHDA, CDR2 SQIVND (reference sequence). The CDR3 sequence: CASSETGTDLQAFF.

The rearrangement joins TRBV29-1 to TRBJ2-1. The CDR3 is 11 residues long. Germline V gene sequence: CDR1 SQVTM, CDR2 ANQGSEA. CDR3 in amino acids: CSLRFGEEQFF.

The chain couples TRBV27 to TRBJ1-3; TCRdb's D gene call, TRBD1, goes unchecked for lack of DNA. The CDR3 is made up of 15 amino acids. In germline, CDR1 is MNHEY, CDR2 SMNVEV (reference sequence). The CDR3 sequence: CASSLRGVSGNTIYF.

V is TRBV6-2 or TRBV6-3 and J is TRBJ2-6; without DNA, the TCRdb call of TRBD2 cannot be checked. The CDR3 consists of 15 residues. Per the germline V gene, CDR1 is MNHEY and CDR2 is SVGEGT. CDR3: CASSESHSGANVLTF.

The chain couples TRBV9 to TRBJ1-2. This CDR3 is 15 amino acids long. CDR1 and CDR2 (germline): SGDLS, YYNGEE. This CDR3 reads CASSVADGSYYDYTF. Using reference TRBV9 and TRBJ1-2 for the parts outside the CDR3, the full variable domain is DSGVTQTPKHLITATGQRVTLRCSPRSGDLSVYWYQQSLDQGLQFLIQYYNGEERAKGNILERFSAQQFPDLHSELNLSSLELGDSALYFCASSVADGSYYDYTFGSGTRLTVV.

V usage is TRBV7-9 and J usage is TRBJ2-1; lacking DNA, the TRBD2 call made by TCRdb goes unchecked. Germline CDR1 reads SEHNR; CDR2 reads FQNEAQ (reference sequence). The CDR3 consists of 23 residues. This CDR3 is CASSSPRTESTWREGLSYNEQFF.

The chain's CDR3 is CASRTYRDFLPEAFF. The chain has TRBV12-3 or TRBV12-4 and TRBJ1-1. The CDR3 loop spans 15 amino acids.

The gene calls are TRBV7-9 and TRBJ1-2. The CDR3 covers 15 residues. Germline CDR1 reads SEHNR; CDR2 reads FQNEAQ (reference sequence). CDR3 protein: CASSPQGRDHYGYTF.

V and J are TRBV29-1 and TRBJ2-2. Germline loops: CDR1 SQVTM, CDR2 ANQGSEA. The CDR3 covers 12 residues. The CDR3 is CSVTYNTGELFF.

The rearrangement joins TRBV11-2 to TRBJ2-1; absent DNA, TCRdb's TRBD2 call cannot be checked. The length of the CDR3 is 22 residues. Germline V gives CDR1 SGHAT, CDR2 FQNNGV. Here the CDR3 reads CASSTPRDGTSRTRSSYNEQFF.

The rearrangement links TRBV5-1 to TRBJ2-3. Germline lookup yields CDR1 SGHRS and CDR2 YFSETQ. CDR3 size: 14 residues. The CDR3 spells CASSSRPRTDTQYF.

The chain employs TRBV5-5 and TRBJ2-7; TCRdb designates TRBD2, a call that cannot be tested without DNA. CDR1 and CDR2 from the germline V gene are SGHKS and YYEKEE (reference sequence). The CDR3 loop spans 14 amino acids. The CDR3 protein is CASSPGTRRYEQYF.

The CDR3 spells CSARDYTGYEQYF. The V call is TRBV20-1, the J call TRBJ2-7; TCRdb calls TRBD1, which cannot be checked without DNA. This CDR3 comprises 13 residues. Germline V gene data show CDR1 as DFQATT and CDR2 as SNEGSKA (reference sequence).

This chain connects TRBV7-2 to TRBJ2-7; TCRdb's D call of TRBD2 is untestable without DNA. CDR3 size: 15 residues. In germline, CDR1 is SGHTA, CDR2 FQGNSA. CDR3 in amino acids: CASSLPGGAGDEQYF.

This chain links TRBV4-2 with TRBJ2-3; TCRdb's D call, TRBD2, is unchecked because there is no DNA. CDR1 and CDR2 (germline): LGHNA, YNFKEQ. CDR3 length: 16 amino acids. The CDR3: CASSQDPAGGPDTQYF.

V gene TRBV12-3 or TRBV12-4 combines with J gene TRBJ2-7. The length of the CDR3 is 15 residues. The CDR3 here is CASGYSGGASYEQYF.

The genes are TRBV7-9 and TRBJ1-1. The CDR3 is 15 amino acids. The germline gives CDR1 SEHNR, CDR2 FQNEAQ (reference sequence). CDR3: CASSFIEGLNTEAFF.

J is TRBJ2-7 and V is TRBV27; TCRdb's D gene call, TRBD2, goes unchecked for lack of DNA. Germline V gene data show CDR1 as MNHEY and CDR2 as SMNVEV (reference sequence). The CDR3 loop spans 15 amino acids. The CDR3 is CASSLSAENSYEQYF.

The rearrangement joins TRBV20-1 to TRBJ2-7. The CDR3 runs to 15 residues. Germline lookup yields CDR1 DFQATT and CDR2 SNEGSKA (reference sequence). This CDR3 is CSARDEGQETYEQYF.

V is TRBV29-1 and J is TRBJ1-1. The CDR3 is 13 residues long. Germline V gives CDR1 SQVTM, CDR2 ANQGSEA. The CDR3 loop is CSALTISNTEAFF.

J is TRBJ1-1 and V is TRBV20-1; TCRdb outputs TRBD1, but without DNA this stays unchecked. There are 13 residues in the CDR3. Per germline, CDR1 DFQATT and CDR2 SNEGSKA (reference sequence). This CDR3 reads CSAAGGGDTEAFF.